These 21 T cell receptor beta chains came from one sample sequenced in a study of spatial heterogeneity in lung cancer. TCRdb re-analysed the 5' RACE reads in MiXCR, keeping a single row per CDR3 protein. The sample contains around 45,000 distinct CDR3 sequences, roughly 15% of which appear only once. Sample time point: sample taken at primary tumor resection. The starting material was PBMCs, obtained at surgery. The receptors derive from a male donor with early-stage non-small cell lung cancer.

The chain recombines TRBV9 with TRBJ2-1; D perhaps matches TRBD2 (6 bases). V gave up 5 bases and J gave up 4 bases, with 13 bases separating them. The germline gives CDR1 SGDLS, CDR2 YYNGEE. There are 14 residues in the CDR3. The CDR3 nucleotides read TGTGCCAGCAGTGCCGGGACTCAATACAATGAGCAGTTCTTC. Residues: CASSAGTQYNEQFF.

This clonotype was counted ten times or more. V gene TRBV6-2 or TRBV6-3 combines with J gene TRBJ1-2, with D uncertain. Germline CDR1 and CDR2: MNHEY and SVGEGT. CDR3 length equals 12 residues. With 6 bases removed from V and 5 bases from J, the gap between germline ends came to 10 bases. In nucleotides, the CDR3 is TGTGCCAGCAGCCATGCGCATTATGGCTACACCTTC. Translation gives CASSHAHYGYTF.

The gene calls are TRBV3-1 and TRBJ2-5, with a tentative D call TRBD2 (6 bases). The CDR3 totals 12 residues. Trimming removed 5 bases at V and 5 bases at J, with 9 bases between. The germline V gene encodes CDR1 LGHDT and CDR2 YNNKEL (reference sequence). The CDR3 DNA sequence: TGTGCCAGCAGCGCGACTAGGGAGACCCAGTACTTC. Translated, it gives CASSATRETQYF.

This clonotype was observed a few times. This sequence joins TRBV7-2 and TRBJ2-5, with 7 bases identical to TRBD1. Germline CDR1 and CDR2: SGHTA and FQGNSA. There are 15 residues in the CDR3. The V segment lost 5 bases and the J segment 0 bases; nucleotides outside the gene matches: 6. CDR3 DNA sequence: TGTGCCAGCAGCGTCGGGACAGCTCACCAAGAGACCCAGTACTTC. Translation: CASSVGTAHQETQYF.

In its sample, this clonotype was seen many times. The CDR3 DNA sequence: TGTGCCAGCAGCAAAGGAGGGCTAGCGGGAGGTATGACAGATACGCAGTATTTT. This codes for CASSKGGLAGGMTDTQYF. The chain recombines TRBV21-1 with TRBJ2-3; TRBD2, the table's D call, was not compared with the DNA. TRBV21-1 is a pseudogene segment. The CDR3 is made up of 18 amino acids.

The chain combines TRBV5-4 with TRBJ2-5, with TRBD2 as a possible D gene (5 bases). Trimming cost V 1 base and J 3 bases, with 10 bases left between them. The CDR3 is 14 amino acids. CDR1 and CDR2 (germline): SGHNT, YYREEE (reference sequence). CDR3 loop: CASSLSTGKETQYF. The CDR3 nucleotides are TGTGCCAGCAGCTTGTCCACGGGGAAAGAGACCCAGTACTTC. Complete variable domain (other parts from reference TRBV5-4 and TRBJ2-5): ETGVTQSPTHLIKTRGQQVTLRCSSQSGHNTVSWYQQALGQGPQFIFQYYREEENGRGNFPPRFSGLQFPNYSSELNVNALELDDSALYLCASSLSTGKETQYFGPGTRLLVL.

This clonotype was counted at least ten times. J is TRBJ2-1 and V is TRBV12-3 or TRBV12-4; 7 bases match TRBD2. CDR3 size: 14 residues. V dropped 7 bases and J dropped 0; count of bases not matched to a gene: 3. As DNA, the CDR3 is TGTGCCAGCACCCGGACTAGCTCCTACAATGAGCAGTTCTTC. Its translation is CASTRTSSYNEQFF.

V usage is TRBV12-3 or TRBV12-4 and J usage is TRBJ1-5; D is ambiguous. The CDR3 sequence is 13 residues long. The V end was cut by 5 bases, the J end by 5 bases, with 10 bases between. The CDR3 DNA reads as TGTGCCAGCAGTGAGGACCCCTATCAGCCCCAGCATTTT. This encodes CASSEDPYQPQHF.

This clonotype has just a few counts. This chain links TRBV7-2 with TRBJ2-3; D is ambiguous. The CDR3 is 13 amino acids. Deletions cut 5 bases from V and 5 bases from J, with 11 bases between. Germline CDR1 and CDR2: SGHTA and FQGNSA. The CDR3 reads CASSPTGVDTQYF. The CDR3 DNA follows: TGTGCCAGCAGCCCCACTGGCGTAGATACGCAGTATTTT.

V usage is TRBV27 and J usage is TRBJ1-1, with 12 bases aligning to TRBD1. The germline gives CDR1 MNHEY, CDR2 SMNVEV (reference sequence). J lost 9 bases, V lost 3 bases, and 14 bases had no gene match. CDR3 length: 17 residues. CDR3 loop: CASSFLSSGTGGLKAFF. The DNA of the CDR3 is TGTGCCAGCAGTTTCTTATCTTCCGGGACAGGGGGCCTTAAAGCTTTCTTT.

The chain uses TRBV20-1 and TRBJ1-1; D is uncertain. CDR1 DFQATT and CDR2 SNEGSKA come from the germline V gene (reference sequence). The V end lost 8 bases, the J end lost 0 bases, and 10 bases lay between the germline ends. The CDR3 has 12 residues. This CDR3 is CSPSGMNTEAFF. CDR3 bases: TGCAGTCCTTCCGGGATGAACACTGAAGCTTTCTTT.

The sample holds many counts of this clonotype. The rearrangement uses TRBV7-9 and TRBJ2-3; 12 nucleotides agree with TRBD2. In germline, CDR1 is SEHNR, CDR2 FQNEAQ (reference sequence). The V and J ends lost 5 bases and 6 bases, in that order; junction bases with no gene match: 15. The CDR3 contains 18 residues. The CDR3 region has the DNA TGTGCCAGCAGCCCCCCTCCCAGACTAGCGGGGGCCGGGGATACGCAGTATTTT. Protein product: CASSPPPRLAGAGDTQYF.

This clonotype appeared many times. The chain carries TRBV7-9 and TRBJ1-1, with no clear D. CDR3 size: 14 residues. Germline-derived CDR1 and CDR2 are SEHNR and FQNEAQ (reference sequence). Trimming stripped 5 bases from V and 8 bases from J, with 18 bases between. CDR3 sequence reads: CASSQRQFFGEAFF. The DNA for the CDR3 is TGTGCCAGCAGCCAGCGACAATTTTTTGGGGAAGCTTTCTTT. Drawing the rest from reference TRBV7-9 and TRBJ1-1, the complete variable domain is DTGVSQNPRHKITKRGQNVTFRCDPISEHNRLYWYRQTLGQGPEFLTYFQNEAQLEKSRLLSDRFSAERPKGSFSTLEIQRTEQGDSAMYLCASSQRQFFGEAFFGQGTRLTVV.

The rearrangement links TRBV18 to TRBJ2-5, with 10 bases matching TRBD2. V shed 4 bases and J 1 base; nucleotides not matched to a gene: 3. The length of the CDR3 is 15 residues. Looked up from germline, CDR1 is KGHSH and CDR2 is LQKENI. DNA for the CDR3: TGTGCCAGCTCACTACTAGCGGGGACCCAAGAGACCCAGTACTTC. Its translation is CASSLLAGTQETQYF.

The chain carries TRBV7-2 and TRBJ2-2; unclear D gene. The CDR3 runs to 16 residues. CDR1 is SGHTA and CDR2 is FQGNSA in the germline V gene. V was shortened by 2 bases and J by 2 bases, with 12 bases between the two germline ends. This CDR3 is CASSLMAALNTGELFF. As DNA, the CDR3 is TGTGCCAGCAGCTTAATGGCGGCTCTTAACACCGGGGAGCTGTTTTTT.

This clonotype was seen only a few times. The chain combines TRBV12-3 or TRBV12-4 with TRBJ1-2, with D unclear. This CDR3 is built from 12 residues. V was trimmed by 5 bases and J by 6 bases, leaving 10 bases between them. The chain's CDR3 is CASSPFGDGYTF. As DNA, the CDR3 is TGTGCCAGCAGTCCCTTTGGCGATGGCTACACCTTC.

CDR3 sequence: CATSRDQGYSYEQYF. As DNA, the CDR3 is TGTGCCACCAGCAGGGATCAGGGGTACTCCTACGAGCAGTACTTC. V is TRBV15 and J is TRBJ2-7; perhaps TRBD1 as D (6 bases). This CDR3 contains 15 residues. Germline-derived CDR1 and CDR2 are LNHNV and YYDKDF (reference sequence). Trimming took 3 bases from V and 0 from J, leaving 12 bases between them.

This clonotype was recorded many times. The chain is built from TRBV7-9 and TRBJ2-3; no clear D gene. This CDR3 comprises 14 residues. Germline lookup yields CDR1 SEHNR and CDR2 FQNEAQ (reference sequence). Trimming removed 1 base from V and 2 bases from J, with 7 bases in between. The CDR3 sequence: CASSLEGHTDTQYF. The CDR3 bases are TGTGCCAGCAGCTTAGAAGGCCACACAGATACGCAGTATTTT.

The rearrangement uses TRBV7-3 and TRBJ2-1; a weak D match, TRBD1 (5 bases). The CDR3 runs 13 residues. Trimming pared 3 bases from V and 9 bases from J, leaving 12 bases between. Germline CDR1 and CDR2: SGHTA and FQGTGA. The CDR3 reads CASSFFRAAEQFF. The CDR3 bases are TGTGCCAGCAGCTTCTTCAGGGCGGCTGAGCAGTTCTTC.

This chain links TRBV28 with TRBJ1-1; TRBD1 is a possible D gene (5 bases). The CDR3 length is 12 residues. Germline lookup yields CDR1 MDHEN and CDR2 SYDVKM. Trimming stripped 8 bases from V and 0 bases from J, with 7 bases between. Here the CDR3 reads CASGGLNTEAFF. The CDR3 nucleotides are TGTGCCAGCGGGGGGTTGAACACTGAAGCTTTCTTT.

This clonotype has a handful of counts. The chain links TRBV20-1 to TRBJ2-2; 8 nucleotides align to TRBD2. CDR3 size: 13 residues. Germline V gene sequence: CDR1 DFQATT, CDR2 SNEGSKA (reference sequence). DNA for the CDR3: TGCGGAATTAGCGGGACGAACACCGGGGAGCTGTTTTTT. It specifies CGISGTNTGELFF.